The source of this TCR beta chain is a study of cytomegalovirus exposure and HLA in healthy donors. Vbeta (60) and Jbeta (13) primers were used in the PCR. Using immunoSEQ multiplex PCR, the repertoire was profiled, and TCRdb retains in-frame clones only, with some absent. The sample consists of around 67,000 clones, 55% to 70% of them appearing once. With respect to this clone: One junction end disagrees with the germline gene, perhaps due to a read error. This sample also contains other DNA sequences that code for the same CDR3.

The germline V gene has CDR1 MDHEN and CDR2 SYDVKM. This CDR3 has 16 residues. The origin of this receptor is a woman in her forties or fifties in good health and CMV-seronegative. V and J are TRBV28 and TRBJ1-2, with D tentatively TRBD1 (5 bases). Sequencing was done on a sample of PBMCs. For the CDR3, the DNA is TGTGCCAGCAAACCTCAGGGAGGGCTTACTAACTATGGCTACACCTTT. It specifies CASKPQGGLTNYGYTF.